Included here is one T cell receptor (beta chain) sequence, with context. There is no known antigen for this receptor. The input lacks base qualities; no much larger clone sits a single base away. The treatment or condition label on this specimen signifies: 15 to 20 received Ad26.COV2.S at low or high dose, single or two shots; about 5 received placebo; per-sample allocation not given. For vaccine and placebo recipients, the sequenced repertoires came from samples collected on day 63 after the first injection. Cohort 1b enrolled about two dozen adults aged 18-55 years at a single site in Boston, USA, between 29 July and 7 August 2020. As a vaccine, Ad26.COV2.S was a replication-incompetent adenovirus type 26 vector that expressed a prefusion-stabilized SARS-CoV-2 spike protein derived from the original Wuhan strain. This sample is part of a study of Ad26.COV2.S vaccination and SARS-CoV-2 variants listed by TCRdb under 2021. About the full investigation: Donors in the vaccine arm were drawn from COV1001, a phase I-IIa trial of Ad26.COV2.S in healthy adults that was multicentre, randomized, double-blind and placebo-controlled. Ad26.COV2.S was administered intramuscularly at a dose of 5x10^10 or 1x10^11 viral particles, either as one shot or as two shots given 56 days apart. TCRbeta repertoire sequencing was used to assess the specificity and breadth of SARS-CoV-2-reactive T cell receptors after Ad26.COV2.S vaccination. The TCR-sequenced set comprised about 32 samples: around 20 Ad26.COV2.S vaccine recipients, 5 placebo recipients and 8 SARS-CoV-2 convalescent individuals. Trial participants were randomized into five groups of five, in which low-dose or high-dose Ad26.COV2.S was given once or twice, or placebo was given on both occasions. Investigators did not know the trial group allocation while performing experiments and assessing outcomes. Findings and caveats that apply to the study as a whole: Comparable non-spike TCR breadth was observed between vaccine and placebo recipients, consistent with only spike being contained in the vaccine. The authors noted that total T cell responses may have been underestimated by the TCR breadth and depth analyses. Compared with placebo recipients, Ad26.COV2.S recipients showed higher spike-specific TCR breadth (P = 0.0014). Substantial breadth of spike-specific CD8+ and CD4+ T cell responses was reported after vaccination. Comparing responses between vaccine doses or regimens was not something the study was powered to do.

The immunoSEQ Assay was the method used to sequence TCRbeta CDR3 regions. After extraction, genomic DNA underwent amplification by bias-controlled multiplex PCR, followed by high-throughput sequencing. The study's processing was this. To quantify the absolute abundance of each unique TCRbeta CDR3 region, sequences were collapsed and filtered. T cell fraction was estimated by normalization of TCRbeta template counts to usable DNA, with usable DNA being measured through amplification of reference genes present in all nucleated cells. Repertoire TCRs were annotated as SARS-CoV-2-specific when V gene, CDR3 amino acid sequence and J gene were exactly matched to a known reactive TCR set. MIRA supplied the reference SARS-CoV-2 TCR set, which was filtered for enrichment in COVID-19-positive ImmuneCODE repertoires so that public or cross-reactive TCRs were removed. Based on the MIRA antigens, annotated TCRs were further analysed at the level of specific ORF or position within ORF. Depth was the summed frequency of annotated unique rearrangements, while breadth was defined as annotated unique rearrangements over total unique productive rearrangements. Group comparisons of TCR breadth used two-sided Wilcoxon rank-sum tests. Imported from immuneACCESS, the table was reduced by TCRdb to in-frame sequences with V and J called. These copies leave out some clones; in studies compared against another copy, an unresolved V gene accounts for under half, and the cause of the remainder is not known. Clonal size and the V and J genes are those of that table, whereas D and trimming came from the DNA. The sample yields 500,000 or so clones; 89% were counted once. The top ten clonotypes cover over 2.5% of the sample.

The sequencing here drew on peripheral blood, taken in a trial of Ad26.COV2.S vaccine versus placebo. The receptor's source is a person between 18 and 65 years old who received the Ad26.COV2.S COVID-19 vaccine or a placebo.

CDR3 protein: CASSRSPGLTAYNEQFF. Read as DNA, the sequence is TGCGCCAGCAGCCGATCCCCCGGTCTAACGGCCTACAATGAGCAGTTCTTC. Recombination linked TRBV5-1 to TRBJ2-1; the D gene identity is not certain. V sheds 4 bases and J sheds 2 bases, leaving 19 bases between their ends. CDR1 SGHRS and CDR2 YFSETQ are derived from the germline V gene. Reading from cysteine to phenylalanine, the CDR3 counts 17 amino acids. This entry keeps only the CDR3 DNA: 51 bases, framed from base 1.